Shown below are 7 T cell receptor beta chains from a single sample sequenced in a study of T cells after yellow fever vaccination. TCRdb itself ran the 5' RACE reads through MiXCR, one entry per CDR3 protein. In the table there are 200,000 to 300,000 distinct CDR3 sequences, 6.7% of which are singletons. Specimen: CD4+ T cells sorted from PBMCs, collected on the day of the yellow fever booster vaccination. The receptor set was obtained from a man aged 25 to 40 who received the YFV17D yellow fever vaccine.

This sequence joins TRBV20-1 and TRBJ1-5; maybe TRBD1 (5 bases). The CDR3 runs to 15 residues. Looked up from germline, CDR1 is DFQATT and CDR2 is SNEGSKA (reference sequence). V dropped 5 bases and J dropped 0 bases, with 14 bases sitting between them. The CDR3 sequence: CSALRPGISNQPQHF. CDR3 DNA sequence: TGCAGTGCTCTCAGGCCAGGGATTAGCAATCAGCCCCAGCATTTT.

The chain links TRBV12-3 or TRBV12-4 to TRBJ2-5; D ambiguous. Trimming removed 5 bases from V and 6 bases from J, with 13 bases in between. The CDR3 covers 13 residues. The CDR3 sequence: CASSPGRLKTQYF. CDR3 coding DNA: TGTGCCAGCAGTCCCGGGCGCCTAAAGACCCAGTACTTC.

The chain uses TRBV3-1 and TRBJ2-7, with 7 bases that match TRBD2. Per the germline V gene, CDR1 is LGHDT and CDR2 is YNNKEL (reference sequence). V shed 5 bases, J shed 4 bases, and the junction held 8 bases outside the gene matches. The CDR3 is 14 amino acids. The CDR3 nucleotides are TGTGCCAGCAGCAAAGGACTAGATCGGTACGAGCAGTACTTC. Translating gives CASSKGLDRYEQYF.

The chain employs TRBV13 and TRBJ2-3; D is uncertain. Trimming removed 0 bases at V and 12 bases at J, with 7 bases between. Germline lookup yields CDR1 PRHDT and CDR2 FYEKMQ (reference sequence). This CDR3 is built from 11 residues. The CDR3 DNA sequence: TGTGCCAGCAGCTTAGGTCTACCCCAGTATTTT. This gives the protein CASSLGLPQYF.

In this sample, this clonotype turned up a few times. The V and J genes are TRBV21-1 and TRBJ2-3; TRBD1 was called by the table and not checked on the DNA. TRBV21-1 is noted as a pseudogene. The CDR3 is 18 residues long. The CDR3 loop is CASSKGDRGSSSTDTQYF. The CDR3 DNA reads as TGTGCCAGCAGCAAAGGGGACAGGGGTTCCTCTAGCACAGATACGCAGTATTTT.

This clonotype was counted ten times or more. The genes are TRBV15 and TRBJ2-1; 9 nucleotides agree with TRBD2. Germline trimming cut 6 bases from V and 4 bases from J; bases unmatched to any gene: 7. The CDR3 spans 15 residues. The germline V gene has CDR1 LNHNV and CDR2 YYDKDF (reference sequence). CDR3 nucleotides: TGTGCCACCAGAGTTCGACTAGCGGAGTACAATGAGCAGTTCTTC. Protein product: CATRVRLAEYNEQFF.

This clonotype was seen a handful of times. The chain is built from TRBV28 and TRBJ1-5; TRBD1 matches 7 bases. Trimming cost V 3 bases and J 7 bases; bases outside gene matches: 6. The CDR3 contains 14 residues. The germline CDR1 and CDR2 sequences are MDHEN and SYDVKM. CDR3 in DNA: TGTGCCAGCAGTTTTTTACAGGGGTGGCAGCCCCAGCATTTT. It translates to CASSFLQGWQPQHF.